These 17 T cell receptor beta chains came from one sample sequenced in a study of T cell changes during pregnancy in multiple sclerosis. Clones were sequenced by immunoSEQ multiplex PCR, and TCRdb holds only the in-frame ones, with some missing. The table has around 53,000 clones, 90% seen once; the top ten hold roughly 3.2%. The source was CD8+ T cells from peripheral blood mononuclear cells, collected before pregnancy. Receptors were obtained from a female donor with multiple sclerosis, enrolled in a pregnancy study.

The chain joins TRBV7-6 to TRBJ2-5; 9 bases are a match to TRBD2. Trimming removed 5 bases from V and 4 bases from J; junction bases left unmatched: 8. This CDR3 has 15 amino acids. Germline assignment: CDR1 SGHVS and CDR2 FNYEAQ. The CDR3 sequence is CASSTVAGAGETQYF. CDR3 in DNA: TGTGCCAGCAGCACAGTAGCGGGGGCAGGAGAGACCCAGTACTTC.

The chain has TRBV18 and TRBJ2-3, with a possible D match to TRBD2 (6 bases). Trimming cost V 0 bases and J 0 bases, with 7 bases left between them. The CDR3 is made up of 15 amino acids. CDR1 KGHSH and CDR2 LQKENI come from the germline V gene. The CDR3 protein is CASSPPEGSTDTQYF. The CDR3 DNA follows: TGTGCCAGCTCACCACCGGAGGGGAGCACAGATACGCAGTATTTT.

The sample holds one count of this clone. The rearrangement links TRBV29-1 to TRBJ2-7, with no clear D. The CDR3 consists of 11 residues. The V end was cut by 4 bases, the J end by 1 base, with 5 bases between. CDR1 and CDR2 from the germline V gene are SQVTM and ANQGSEA. This CDR3 is CSVGASYEQYF. The CDR3 bases are TGCAGCGTTGGAGCGTCCTACGAGCAGTACTTC.

This clone was seen ten or more times. This chain joins TRBV6-1 and TRBJ2-7, with D tentatively TRBD1 (5 bases). The CDR3 is 15 amino acids. V was clipped by 5 bases and J by 1 base, with 15 bases between them. Germline loops: CDR1 MNHNS, CDR2 SASEGT. The CDR3 nucleotides are TGTGCCAGCAGTCAACAAAGGGGCCTATCCTACGAGCAGTACTTC. Translated, it gives CASSQQRGLSYEQYF.

This chain joins TRBV5-6 and TRBJ1-2, with D possibly matching TRBD1 (6 bases). Deletions cut 4 bases from V and 2 bases from J, with 21 bases between. The CDR3 totals 17 residues. Germline V gene sequence: CDR1 SGHDT, CDR2 YYEEEE. CDR3 protein: CASSGREVPGVNYGYTF. In nucleotides, the CDR3 is TGTGCCAGCAGCGGTCGGGAGGTGCCAGGGGTAAACTATGGCTACACCTTC.

The count of this clone is one. The CDR3: CASSLGGGTGQLYTEAFF. The CDR3 DNA sequence: TGTGCCAGCAGCTTAGGAGGTGGTACTGGACAGTTGTACACTGAAGCTTTCTTT. The chain joins TRBV7-2 to TRBJ1-1, with D possibly matching TRBD1 (6 bases). The CDR3 consists of 18 residues. The V gene's germline CDR1 is SGHTA and CDR2 FQGNSA. Trimming removed 1 base at V and 3 bases at J, with 21 bases between.

This clone counts as medium-sized. The chain recombines TRBV13 with TRBJ2-5, with 8 nucleotides matching TRBD1. CDR1 and CDR2 from the germline V gene are PRHDT and FYEKMQ (reference sequence). V lost 2 bases to trimming and J lost 2 bases; unmatched junction nucleotides: 10. There are 17 residues in the CDR3. The CDR3 spells CASSLRDRRPLQETQYF. DNA for the CDR3: TGTGCCAGCAGCTTACGGGACAGGCGGCCCCTTCAAGAGACCCAGTACTTC.

This chain joins TRBV9 and TRBJ2-3, with TRBD2 matching 10 bases. After removal of 0 bases from V and 2 bases from J, the junction contained 3 bases not matched to a gene. The CDR3 is made up of 16 amino acids. The germline CDR1 and CDR2 sequences are SGDLS and YYNGEE. The CDR3 nucleotides are TGTGCCAGCAGCGTAGCGACTAGCGGGCCCACAGATACGCAGTATTTT. Residues: CASSVATSGPTDTQYF.

The chain uses TRBV7-2 and TRBJ2-3; 11 bases are a match to TRBD2. V dropped 6 bases and J dropped 3; count of bases not matched to a gene: 5. CDR1 is SGHTA, CDR2 FQGNSA, per germline. The CDR3 is 15 residues long. This chain's CDR3 is CASRATSGVTDTQYF. The DNA for the CDR3 is TGTGCCAGCAGGGCGACTAGCGGGGTTACAGATACGCAGTATTTT.

To note about this clone: At one of its ends the junction is not consistent with the germline gene, which may arise from a read error. The rearrangement uses TRBV7-8 and TRBJ2-5, with 9 bases aligning to TRBD1. This CDR3 is 13 amino acids long. The germline V gene encodes CDR1 SGHVS and CDR2 FQNEAQ. The chain's CDR3 is CASSLSIGTGINF. CDR3 bases: TGTGCCAGCAGCTTAAGCATTGGGACAGGGATCAACTTC. The entire variable domain, with the rest obtained from reference TRBV7-8 and TRBJ2-5, is as follows: GAGVSQSPRYKVAKRGQDVALRCDPISGHVSLFWYQQALGQGPEFLTYFQNEAQLDKSGLPSDRFFAERPEGSVSTLKIQRTQQEDSAVYLCASSLSIGTGINFGPGTRLLVL.

The V and J genes are TRBV6-1 and TRBJ1-1; D remains ambiguous. V was shortened by 7 bases and J by 11 bases, with 14 bases between the two germline ends. Germline loops: CDR1 MNHNS, CDR2 SASEGT. The CDR3 extends over 11 amino acids. CDR3 region: CASTLLTRAFF. CDR3 nucleotides: TGTGCCAGCACTTTGTTGACGCGGGCTTTCTTT.

The V call is TRBV6-6, the J call TRBJ2-7; 7 nucleotides align to TRBD2. This CDR3 is built from 13 residues. Looked up from germline, CDR1 is MNHNY and CDR2 is SVGAGI (reference sequence). The junction had 4 bases not matched to a gene; V was cut back by 4 bases and J by 4 bases. CDR3 in DNA: TGTGCCAGCAGTTTCGGGGGAGGGTACGAGCAGTACTTC. This translates into CASSFGGGYEQYF.

A note on this clone: Different DNA sequences within this sample yield the same CDR3. This chain connects TRBV19 to TRBJ1-1, with D hard to call. Between the trimmed V and J ends, which lost 3 bases and 0 bases, there was a span of 5 bases. The germline V gene encodes CDR1 LNHDA and CDR2 SQIVND (reference sequence). This CDR3 is 13 amino acids long. The CDR3 nucleotides are TGTGCCAGTAGTATTTCGTTGAACACTGAAGCTTTCTTT. Protein product: CASSISLNTEAFF. Using reference TRBV19 and TRBJ1-1 for the parts outside the CDR3, the full variable domain is DGGITQSPKYLFRKEGQNVTLSCEQNLNHDAMYWYRQDPGQGLRLIYYSQIVNDFQKGDIAEGYSVSREKKESFPLTVTSAQKNPTAFYLCASSISLNTEAFFGQGTRLTVV.

The chain carries TRBV5-1 and TRBJ2-1, with 10 nucleotides matching TRBD2. The CDR3 is 13 amino acids. With 4 bases clipped from V and 8 bases from J, the junction kept 3 bases outside the gene matches. Germline loops: CDR1 SGHRS, CDR2 YFSETQ. The CDR3 nucleotides are TGCGCCAGCAGCCCAGGGACTAGCGATGAGCAGTTCTTC. Protein: CASSPGTSDEQFF. Using reference TRBV5-1 and TRBJ2-1 for the parts outside the CDR3, the full variable domain is KAGVTQTPRYLIKTRGQQVTLSCSPISGHRSVSWYQQTPGQGLQFLFEYFSETQRNKGNFPGRFSGRQFSNSRSEMNVSTLELGDSALYLCASSPGTSDEQFFGPGTRLTVL.

Comment on this clone: Compared with germline, one end of the junction differs, possibly owing to a read error. The J gene is TRBJ1-1, the V gene TRBV6-6; 8 bases match TRBD1. This CDR3 has 15 amino acids. Germline CDR1 is MNHNY and CDR2 is SVGAGI (reference sequence). This CDR3 reads CASSYLTGGNAEAFF. The DNA of the CDR3 is TGTGCCAGCAGTTACTTAACAGGGGGGAACGCTGAAGCTTTCTTT.

V usage is TRBV6-5 and J usage is TRBJ1-3, with TRBD1 identical over 7 bases. Germline CDR1 is MNHEY and CDR2 is SVGAGI. The CDR3 loop spans 14 amino acids. V lost 3 bases and J lost 4; bases outside the gene matches: 3. CDR3 region: CASSYGTEGNTIYF. Written as DNA, the CDR3 is TGTGCCAGCAGTTATGGGACAGAGGGAAACACCATATATTTT.

The rearrangement joins TRBV6-5 to TRBJ2-5; D might be TRBD1 (6 bases). V was clipped by 10 bases and J by 1 base, with 16 bases between them. CDR3 length: 14 residues. Per germline, CDR1 MNHEY and CDR2 SVGAGI. The CDR3 region has the DNA TGTGCCACCATTGCCTTGACAGGCCAAGAGACCCAGTACTTC. Translation gives CATIALTGQETQYF.